The 10 T cell receptor beta chains below were found in one sample sequenced in a study of blood T cell repertoires in COVID-19. The data were produced by immunoSEQ multiplex PCR, yet TCRdb's version contains in-frame clones alone and is incomplete. This sample has about 72,000 clones; around nine tenths occur once, and the top ten carry around 13%. Sequenced: peripheral blood. The receptors derive from a woman aged 60-70 years with acute or convalescent COVID-19.

This clone was detected only once. This CDR3 is CASSLRADHTGNTIYF. CDR3 DNA sequence: TGCGCCAGCAGCTTGCGAGCGGATCATACTGGAAACACCATATATTTT. V gene TRBV5-1 combines with J gene TRBJ1-3; D is undetermined. The germline CDR1 and CDR2 sequences are SGHRS and YFSETQ. This CDR3 comprises 16 residues. The V gene lost 1 base and the J gene lost 2 bases, with 13 bases spanning the gap. Using reference TRBV5-1 and TRBJ1-3 for the parts outside the CDR3, the full variable domain is KAGVTQTPRYLIKTRGQQVTLSCSPISGHRSVSWYQQTPGQGLQFLFEYFSETQRNKGNFPGRFSGRQFSNSRSEMNVSTLELGDSALYLCASSLRADHTGNTIYFGEGSWLTVV.

The chain has TRBV7-9 and TRBJ2-1; D gene uncertain. Trimming pared 1 base from V and 8 bases from J, leaving 9 bases between. The germline gives CDR1 SEHNR, CDR2 FQNEAQ (reference sequence). This CDR3 contains 13 residues. The CDR3 DNA sequence: TGTGCCAGCAGCTTAGAACAGTCCCATGAGCAGTTCTTC. It translates to CASSLEQSHEQFF.

The rearrangement joins TRBV7-8 to TRBJ2-2; D gene uncertain. V lost 3 bases and J lost 2, with 10 bases in between. The CDR3 is 15 amino acids. Germline V CDR1 and CDR2: SGHVS, FQNEAQ. The CDR3 is CASSFSGPNTGELFF. The CDR3 nucleotides are TGTGCCAGCAGCTTCAGTGGCCCAAACACCGGGGAGCTGTTTTTT.

This chain uses TRBV7-6 with TRBJ2-5, with D unresolved. The CDR3 is 15 residues long. Looked up from germline, CDR1 is SGHVS and CDR2 is FNYEAQ. The V gene lost 1 base and the J gene lost 4 bases, with 13 bases spanning the gap. The CDR3 nucleotides are TGTGCCAGCAGCTTAGAGTCCCGCGCTTCAGAGACCCAGTACTTC. This gives the protein CASSLESRASETQYF.

The J gene is TRBJ1-1, the V gene TRBV19; 7 bases agree with TRBD1. CDR1 LNHDA and CDR2 SQIVND come from the germline V gene (reference sequence). This CDR3 has 14 amino acids. V trimming: 5 bases; J trimming: 0 bases; junction bases outside the gene matches: 3. The CDR3 region is CASSSGQLNTEAFF. The CDR3 region has the DNA TGTGCCAGTAGTTCGGGACAGCTGAACACTGAAGCTTTCTTT. The complete variable domain, with remaining parts taken from reference TRBV19 and TRBJ1-1, reads DGGITQSPKYLFRKEGQNVTLSCEQNLNHDAMYWYRQDPGQGLRLIYYSQIVNDFQKGDIAEGYSVSREKKESFPLTVTSAQKNPTAFYLCASSSGQLNTEAFFGQGTRLTVV.

This chain uses TRBV19 with TRBJ2-3; TRBD2 matches at 9 bases. Germline trimming cut 10 bases from V and 5 bases from J; bases unmatched to any gene: 10. Germline V gives CDR1 LNHDA, CDR2 SQIVND (reference sequence). The CDR3 has 14 amino acids. CDR3 in amino acids: CATSRASGVDTQYF. The DNA for the CDR3 is TGTGCCACCAGTAGGGCTAGCGGGGTAGATACGCAGTATTTT.

The CDR3 reads CATSDPLGRGTDTQYF. In DNA, the CDR3 is TGTGCCACCAGTGATCCCTTGGGGAGAGGCACAGATACGCAGTATTTT. This chain joins TRBV24-1 and TRBJ2-3; a possible D gene is TRBD2 (5 bases). CDR1 is KGHDR, CDR2 SFDVKD, per germline. Trimming removed 3 bases at V and 1 base at J, with 13 bases between. The CDR3 is made up of 16 amino acids.

The V call is TRBV29-1, the J call TRBJ2-3, with TRBD2 matching 8 bases. After removal of 3 bases from V and 5 bases from J, the junction contained 13 bases not matched to a gene. This CDR3 contains 16 residues. CDR1 is SQVTM, CDR2 ANQGSEA, per germline. The CDR3, as DNA: TGCAGCGTTGAGTGGGGTGACAGCGGGGGAGTAGATACGCAGTATTTT. Its translation is CSVEWGDSGGVDTQYF.

The chain joins TRBV6-1 to TRBJ1-2; D gene unclear. The CDR3 is 12 amino acids. Per the germline V gene, CDR1 is MNHNS and CDR2 is SASEGT. V was clipped by 5 bases and J by 7 bases, with 11 bases between them. The CDR3: CASSYEDIGYTF. The CDR3 DNA is TGTGCCAGCAGTTATGAGGATATTGGCTACACCTTC.

The genes are TRBV2 and TRBJ2-5, with 9 nucleotides matching TRBD2. The germline gives CDR1 SNHLY, CDR2 FYNNEI. The V segment lost 11 bases and the J segment 4 bases; nucleotides outside the gene matches: 8. CDR3 size: 13 residues. The CDR3 DNA sequence: TGTGCCGGTGGAGCGGGGGGTGGAGAGACCCAGTACTTC. It codes for CAGGAGGGETQYF.